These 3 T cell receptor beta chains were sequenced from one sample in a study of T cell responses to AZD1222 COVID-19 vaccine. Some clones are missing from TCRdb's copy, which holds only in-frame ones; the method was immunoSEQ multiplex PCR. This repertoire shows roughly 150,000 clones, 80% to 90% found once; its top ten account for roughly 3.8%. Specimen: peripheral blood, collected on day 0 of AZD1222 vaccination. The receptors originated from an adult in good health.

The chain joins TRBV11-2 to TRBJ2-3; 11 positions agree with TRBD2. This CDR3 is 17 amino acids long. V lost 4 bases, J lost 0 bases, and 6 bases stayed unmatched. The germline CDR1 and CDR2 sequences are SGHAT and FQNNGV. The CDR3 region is CASSSGTSGTSTDTQYF. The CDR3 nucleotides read TGTGCCAGCAGCTCAGGGACTAGCGGAACTAGCACAGATACGCAGTATTTT.

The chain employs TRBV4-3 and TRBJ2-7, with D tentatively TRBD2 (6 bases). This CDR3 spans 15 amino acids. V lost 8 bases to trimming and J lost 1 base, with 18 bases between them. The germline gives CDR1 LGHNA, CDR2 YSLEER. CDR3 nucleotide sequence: TGCGCCAGCCGGAGAGGGCTAGCGAGTTCCTACGAGCAGTACTTC. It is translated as CASRRGLASSYEQYF.

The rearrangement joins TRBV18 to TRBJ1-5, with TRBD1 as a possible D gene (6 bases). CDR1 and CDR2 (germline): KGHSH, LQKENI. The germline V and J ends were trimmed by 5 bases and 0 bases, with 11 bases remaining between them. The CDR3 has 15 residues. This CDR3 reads CASSEQGYSNQPQHF. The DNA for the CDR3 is TGTGCCAGCTCAGAACAGGGATATAGCAATCAGCCCCAGCATTTT.